The 8 T cell receptor beta chains presented below share a single source sample, sequenced in a study of T cell repertoires in cytomegalovirus infection. Via MiXCR, TCRdb re-called the reads, giving one row per CDR3 protein. The sample contains a few hundred thousand distinct CDR3 sequences, 40% of which appear only once. Their cognate antigens are unknown. Sequenced material: cultured PBMCs, taken from culture after CMV antigen stimulation. The receptors were gathered from a human donor in good health (CMV status not recorded). Some clones in this sample may be carry-over from other donors' samples.

The V gene is TRBV7-2, the J gene TRBJ1-2, with 9 bases aligning to TRBD1. V lost 4 bases, J lost 6 bases, and 3 bases stayed unmatched. This CDR3 is built from 13 residues. Germline V CDR1 and CDR2: SGHTA, FQGNSA. CDR3: CASSSRTGDGYTF. Here the CDR3 DNA reads TGTGCCAGCAGCTCCCGGACAGGGGATGGCTACACCTTC.

The rearrangement joins TRBV20-1 to TRBJ2-7; D is perhaps TRBD2 (6 bases). Trimming left V 6 bases short and J 0 bases short, with 15 bases between. CDR1 is DFQATT, CDR2 SNEGSKA, per germline (reference sequence). The length of the CDR3 is 14 residues. The CDR3 spells CSASERGGSYEQYF. CDR3 coding DNA: TGCAGTGCGAGTGAGAGGGGAGGCTCCTACGAGCAGTACTTC.

This clonotype was seen more than once but under ten times. The genes are TRBV24-1 and TRBJ2-3; D is unresolved. Germline V lookup: CDR1 KGHDR, CDR2 SFDVKD. Trimming removed 4 bases from V and 0 bases from J, with 4 bases in between. The CDR3 loop spans 13 amino acids. CDR3 region: CATSEPSTDTQYF. In DNA form, the CDR3 reads TGTGCCACCAGTGAACCGAGCACAGATACGCAGTATTTT.

The chain carries TRBV19 and TRBJ2-6; possibly TRBD1 or TRBD2 for D (5 bases each). CDR1 and CDR2 (germline): LNHDA, SQIVND (reference sequence). The CDR3 runs to 15 residues. V lost 7 bases and J lost 3, with 13 bases in between. DNA of the CDR3: TGTGCCAGTAACCCAGGGAGTGTTGGGGCCAACGTCCTGACTTTC. Translating it yields CASNPGSVGANVLTF.

The chain has TRBV27 and TRBJ2-1; no firm D call. The germline V gene encodes CDR1 MNHEY and CDR2 SMNVEV (reference sequence). The CDR3 runs 17 residues. V gave up 3 bases and J gave up 8 bases, with 23 bases separating them. The CDR3: CASSFRDPKRSRDEQFF. The DNA of the CDR3 is TGTGCCAGCAGTTTTCGAGACCCGAAAAGGAGTCGGGATGAGCAGTTCTTC.

This clonotype was counted only a few times. J is TRBJ2-1 and V is TRBV6-1; no reliable D call. Germline assignment: CDR1 MNHNS and CDR2 SASEGT. There are 13 residues in the CDR3. V shed 8 bases and J shed 8 bases, with 16 bases lying between them. CDR3 nucleotides: TGTGCCAGCGGGTTTGAGTCACGGGATGAGCAGTTCTTC. Residues: CASGFESRDEQFF.

The chain uses TRBV20-1 and TRBJ2-1; D gene ambiguous. The germline gives CDR1 DFQATT, CDR2 SNEGSKA (reference sequence). This CDR3 region has 11 residues. The V gene lost 6 bases and the J gene lost 6 bases, with 9 bases spanning the gap. CDR3 sequence: CSANFGNEQFF. The CDR3, as DNA: TGCAGTGCAAACTTCGGCAATGAGCAGTTCTTC.

V and J are TRBV5-1 and TRBJ1-1; D not certain. The germline gives CDR1 SGHRS, CDR2 YFSETQ. Trimming removed 2 bases from V and 4 bases from J, with 9 bases in between. The CDR3 contains 13 residues. This CDR3 is CASSFHGLTEAFF. CDR3 DNA sequence: TGCGCCAGCAGCTTTCACGGGCTCACTGAAGCTTTCTTT.